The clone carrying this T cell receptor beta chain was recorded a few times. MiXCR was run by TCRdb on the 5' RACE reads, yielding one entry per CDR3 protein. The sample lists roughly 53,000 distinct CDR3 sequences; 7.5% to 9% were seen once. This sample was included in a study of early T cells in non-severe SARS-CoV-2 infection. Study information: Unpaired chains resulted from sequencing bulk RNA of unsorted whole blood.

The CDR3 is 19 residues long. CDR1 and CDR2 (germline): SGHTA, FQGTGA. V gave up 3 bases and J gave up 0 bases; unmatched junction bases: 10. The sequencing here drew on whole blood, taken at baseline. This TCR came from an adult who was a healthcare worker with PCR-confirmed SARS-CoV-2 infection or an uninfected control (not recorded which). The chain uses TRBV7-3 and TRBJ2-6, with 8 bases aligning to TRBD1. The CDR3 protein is CASSLMTGALRSGANVLTF. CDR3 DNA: TGTGCCAGCAGCTTGATGACAGGGGCTCTTCGCTCTGGGGCCAACGTCCTGACTTTC.